This T cell receptor beta chain comes out of a study of OX40 agonist ivuxolimab in advanced cancers. The wider study: Patients were infused with ivuxolimab every 2 weeks at 0.01 to 10 mg/kg.

Note on this clone: Its specificity is not known.

Samples were taken at baseline and on day 1 of cycles 4 and 7. Assay: immunoSEQ multiplex PCR; the TCRdb copy retains only in-frame clones and omits some. Among tens of thousands of clones, 89% were seen once, and the ten largest hold roughly 0.19%. This CDR3 contains 15 residues. J gave up 7 bases and V 3 bases, and 11 bases lay outside the gene matches. Germline V lookup: CDR1 SGHTA, CDR2 FQGNSA. Study results and caveats: Among expanded peripheral T cells, antigen specificity went undetermined. At doses 0.1 to 3.0 mg/kg, CD4+ and CD8+ clones expanded.

The chain couples TRBV7-2 to TRBJ1-1; 7 bases align to TRBD1. This clonotype originated in an adult with an advanced solid tumor such as melanoma, head and neck, liver or kidney cancer. Here the sequenced sample was CD4+ or CD8+ T cells sorted from blood, taken in a trial of the OX40 agonist ivuxolimab. The CDR3 reads CASSFRGNRGGEAFF. The CDR3 coding sequence is TGTGCCAGCAGCTTTAGGGGGAACAGGGGCGGTGAAGCTTTCTTT. The variable domain in full, with the rest retrieved from reference TRBV7-2 and TRBJ1-1, is GAGVSQSPSNKVTEKGKDVELRCDPISGHTALYWYRQSLGQGLEFLIYFQGNSAPDKSGLPSDRFSAERTGGSVSTLTIQRTQQEDSAVYLCASSFRGNRGGEAFFGQGTRLTVV.